Shown below are 15 T cell receptor beta chains from a single sample sequenced in a study of T cell responses to AZD1222 COVID-19 vaccine. Method: immunoSEQ multiplex PCR; TCRdb's copy keeps in-frame clones and lacks some. Of over 100,000 clones in the sample, around 90% are singletons; the top ten hold roughly 5.2%. The source was peripheral blood, collected on day 0 of AZD1222 vaccination. All receptors derive from an adult in good health.

The chain's CDR3 is CASKHKVGLDSGANVLTF. DNA of the CDR3: TGTGCCAGTAAGCACAAGGTGGGGCTGGACTCTGGGGCCAACGTCCTGACTTTC. The chain links TRBV19 to TRBJ2-6, with D tentatively TRBD1 (5 bases). V gave up 7 bases and J gave up 0 bases, with 19 bases separating them. CDR3 size: 18 residues. Germline-derived CDR1 and CDR2 are LNHDA and SQIVND (reference sequence).

This clone was observed once. The V call is TRBV18, the J call TRBJ2-5; 9 bases are a match to TRBD2. This CDR3 contains 15 residues. The V gene's germline CDR1 is KGHSH and CDR2 LQKENI. V lost 4 bases to trimming and J lost 4 bases; unmatched junction nucleotides: 7. The CDR3 is CASSRVAGEGETQYF. CDR3 nucleotide sequence: TGTGCCAGCTCACGGGTAGCGGGAGAAGGAGAGACCCAGTACTTC.

This clone has a handful of counts. This sequence joins TRBV10-3 and TRBJ1-3; D is possibly TRBD1 (5 bases). V gave up 0 bases and J gave up 7 bases, with 16 bases separating them. CDR1 and CDR2 from the germline V gene are ENHRY and SYGVKD. This CDR3 is 16 amino acids long. CDR3 sequence: CAISESYQEGRNTIYF. The CDR3 DNA reads TGTGCCATCAGTGAGTCGTACCAAGAGGGGAGGAACACCATATATTTT.

V usage is TRBV11-1 and J usage is TRBJ2-1; D is undetermined. The CDR3 sequence is 12 residues long. CDR1 is SGHAT, CDR2 FQDESV, per germline (reference sequence). Deletions cut 2 bases from V and 4 bases from J, with 3 bases between. Here the CDR3 DNA reads TGTGCCAGCAGCTTAATTTACAATGAGCAGTTCTTC. It specifies CASSLIYNEQFF.

The CDR3 nucleotides read TGTGCCAGTAGAATCGGGGAATTAGTCAATCAGCCCCAGCATTTT. It encodes CASRIGELVNQPQHF. This chain connects TRBV19 to TRBJ1-5; D is unclear. V was shortened by 6 bases and J by 3 bases, with 15 bases between the two germline ends. CDR1 is LNHDA, CDR2 SQIVND, per germline (reference sequence). There are 15 residues in the CDR3.

This clone has just one count. The chain uses TRBV2 and TRBJ2-2, with 9 bases identical to TRBD2. With 4 bases clipped from V and 3 bases from J, the junction kept 3 bases outside the gene matches. Germline values: CDR1 SNHLY, CDR2 FYNNEI. This CDR3 has 15 residues. DNA for the CDR3: TGTGCCAGCAGTGCAACTAGCGGGCACACCGGGGAGCTGTTTTTT. This gives the protein CASSATSGHTGELFF.

The gene calls are TRBV7-2 and TRBJ1-3, with D tentatively TRBD1 (5 bases). V lost 3 bases and J lost 4, with 10 bases in between. The germline CDR1 and CDR2 sequences are SGHTA and FQGNSA. The CDR3 loop spans 14 amino acids. DNA for the CDR3: TGTGCCAGCAGCTTGGGGGTACCCGGAAACACCATATATTTT. This gives the protein CASSLGVPGNTIYF.

This rearrangement joins TRBV29-1 to TRBJ1-2; 7 bases are shared with TRBD1. The V and J ends lost 4 bases and 4 bases, in that order; junction bases with no gene match: 3. The CDR3 runs to 12 residues. Germline CDR1 SQVTM, CDR2 ANQGSEA. This CDR3 reads CSVGGQVYGYTF. The DNA for the CDR3 is TGCAGCGTTGGAGGACAGGTCTATGGCTACACCTTC.

This clone was found once. The gene calls are TRBV5-1 and TRBJ2-2; maybe TRBD1 (6 bases). This CDR3 has 15 amino acids. Germline V lookup: CDR1 SGHRS, CDR2 YFSETQ. Trimming cost V 3 bases and J 2 bases, with 11 bases left between them. CDR3 amino acids: CASSSGTPNTGELFF. The CDR3 region has the DNA TGCGCCAGCAGCTCCGGGACACCCAACACCGGGGAGCTGTTTTTT.

The chain is built from TRBV3-1 (or the pseudogene TRBV3-2) and TRBJ2-7; D is undetermined. CDR3 size: 15 residues. Trimming removed 5 bases from V and 5 bases from J, with 19 bases in between. Germline V gene sequence: CDR1 LGHDT, CDR2 YNNKEL (reference sequence). The CDR3 protein is CASSRNCPILDEQYF. CDR3 DNA: TGTGCCAGCAGCAGAAACTGTCCCATTTTAGACGAGCAGTACTTC.

The chain is built from TRBV6-2 or TRBV6-3 and TRBJ2-6, with no clear D. This CDR3 is 16 amino acids long. Germline V gene data show CDR1 as MNHEY and CDR2 as SVGEGT. With 2 bases removed from V and 0 bases from J, the gap between germline ends came to 8 bases. The CDR3, as DNA: TGTGCCAGCAGTTACCGGGCCCCCTCTGGGGCCAACGTCCTGACTTTC. Translation: CASSYRAPSGANVLTF.

V usage is TRBV19 and J usage is TRBJ1-2, with D possibly matching TRBD1 (6 bases). CDR1 is LNHDA and CDR2 is SQIVND in the germline V gene (reference sequence). V lost 7 bases and J lost 3, with 12 bases in between. There are 13 residues in the CDR3. This CDR3 reads CASIQQGHYGYTF. In DNA form, the CDR3 reads TGTGCCAGTATTCAACAGGGTCACTATGGCTACACCTTC.

The chain links TRBV18 to TRBJ2-7, with D hard to call. Germline V CDR1 and CDR2: KGHSH, LQKENI. Trimming removed 2 bases from V and 6 bases from J, with 8 bases in between. The CDR3 totals 12 residues. The CDR3 loop reads CASSPGPLEQYF. DNA for the CDR3: TGTGCCAGCTCACCAGGTCCCCTCGAGCAGTACTTC.

V usage is TRBV4-2 and J usage is TRBJ2-5, with TRBD2 matching 11 bases. Trimming at V came to 2 bases and at J to 2 bases, leaving 10 bases not matched to a gene. Germline values: CDR1 LGHNA, CDR2 YNFKEQ. The CDR3 consists of 18 residues. The CDR3 region is CASSQWKTSGELQETQYF. CDR3 in DNA: TGTGCCAGCAGCCAATGGAAGACTAGCGGGGAACTTCAAGAGACCCAGTACTTC.

This chain links TRBV15 with TRBJ1-2, with a tentative D call TRBD1 (5 bases). The CDR3 is 15 residues long. The germline V gene encodes CDR1 LNHNV and CDR2 YYDKDF (reference sequence). With 4 bases removed from V and 3 bases from J, the gap between germline ends came to 15 bases. In nucleotides, the CDR3 is TGTGCCACCAGCATCCCGAGGGGTTTTTACTATGGCTACACCTTC. Amino acid sequence: CATSIPRGFYYGYTF.